A selection of T cell receptor beta chains follows, all from one sample in a study of cytomegalovirus exposure and HLA in healthy donors. Sequencing was performed with immunoSEQ multiplex PCR; in TCRdb, only in-frame clones are kept and a portion is missing. Here the sample spans 65,000 to 90,000 clones, about two thirds being singletons. The sequenced sample was PBMCs. These receptors originate from a woman in her thirties or forties in good health and CMV-seropositive. The conserved cysteine and the conserved F or W are not part of the CDR3 here.

>TRBV5-1|TRBJ2-3|14
ASSLGLAGSTDTQY
>TRBV7-6|TRBJ2-5|15
ASSAQPLLQGPQTQY
>TRBV2|TRBJ2-3|12
ASSRRTPADTQY
>TRBV5-6|TRBJ1-2|10
ASGRSQGGYT
>TRBV4-2|TRBJ2-2|15
ASSQNPPVGGTGELF
>TRBV7-2|TRBJ2-1|11
ASSHPPNHEQF
>TRBV7-9|TRBJ1-1|11
ASSLTRDTEAF
>TRBV27|TRBJ1-6|15
ASSFLGGSSYNSPLH
>TRBV25-1|TRBJ2-1|14
ASSEYGGGSGDEQF
>TRBV2|TRBJ1-6|14
ASSRQGPGLRSPLH
>TRBV6-4|TRBJ1-2|11
ASSEDNNYGYT
>TRBV9|TRBJ2-3|12
ASSVSRGADTQY
>TRBV29-1|TRBJ1-2|9
SGRTGFGYT
>TRBV2|TRBJ1-2|11
ASRDRVGYGYT
>TRBV11-3|TRBJ1-1|12
ASSLGFGRTQAF
>TRBV19|TRBJ2-3|13
ASSSTGGDTDTQY
>TRBV30|TRBJ1-6|12
AWTGQLTESPLH
>TRBV2|TRBJ1-5|11
ASSSGVQRPQH
>TRBV6-1|TRBJ1-5|13
ASSGTGDGNQPQH
>TRBV10-3|TRBJ1-6|12
AISGWEGNSPLH
>TRBV7-2|TRBJ1-4|14
ASSEPKGEGGEKLF
>TRBV4-2|TRBJ1-1|13
ASSQDAGYRGEAF
>TRBV5-5|TRBJ1-5|12
ASSQGYSNQPQH
>TRBV19|TRBJ1-2|16
ASSIIRGESTGSIGYT
>TRBV15|TRBJ1-2|15
ATSRDALTGVGYGYT
>TRBV5-6|TRBJ1-2|10
ASSPASYGYT
>TRBV12-5|TRBJ1-3|14
ASGPRTGSKGNTIY
>TRBV30|TRBJ2-3|13
ALRSSGGPQDTQY
>TRBV10-2|TRBJ1-6|12
ASSWTGVSSPLH